Sequencing of this T cell receptor (beta chain) was carried out in a study of T cells in Graves' hyperthyroidism and ophthalmopathy. Findings of the study overall: Blood also showed most of the thyroid clonotypes that were expanded above 0.001.

The CDR3 is made up of 13 amino acids. V lost 6 bases and J lost 0, with 3 bases in between. This clonotype appeared many times. Its antigen remains unknown. The TCR beta CDR3 regions underwent amplification using RNA transcripts as the source. First-round RT-PCR of the TCR CDR3 relied on the HTBI primer set. MiXCR, applied by TCRdb to the multiplex PCR reads, yields one record per CDR3 protein. The table has fewer than 400,000 distinct CDR3 sequences, around a sixth seen once. The authors took PBMCs from roughly 9.3 ml fresh peripheral blood. The chain combines TRBV12-3 or TRBV12-4 with TRBJ2-6, with unresolved D. This sequence originates from a woman in her late teens or twenties with Graves' hyperthyroidism that later progressed to Graves' ophthalmopathy. The sample was blood. CDR3 amino acids: CASRSSGANVLTF. The CDR3 nucleotides read TGTGCCAGCAGGAGCTCTGGGGCCAACGTCCTGACTTTC.